The 3 T cell receptor beta chains below were found in one sample sequenced in a study of cytomegalovirus exposure and HLA in healthy donors. A multiplex PCR was run with 60 Vbeta primers and 13 Jbeta primers. This table comes from immunoSEQ multiplex PCR, and its TCRdb copy is limited to in-frame clones, with some not included. The sample lists fewer than 200,000 clones, around 90% occurring once. Specimen: PBMCs. Source of these receptors: a woman aged 25 to 45 in good health and CMV-seronegative.

The V and J genes are TRBV18 and TRBJ2-5, with D uncertain. V lost 5 bases and J 5 bases, leaving 9 bases between the germline ends. CDR3 size: 12 residues. Looked up from germline, CDR1 is KGHSH and CDR2 is LQKENI. CDR3 protein: CASSAGGETQYF. CDR3 nucleotide sequence: TGTGCCAGCTCAGCAGGTGGGGAGACCCAGTACTTC.

This clone was found a few times. This chain connects TRBV5-6 to TRBJ2-3, with TRBD1 identical over 8 bases. The CDR3 has 16 amino acids. V dropped 4 bases and J dropped 1; count of bases not matched to a gene: 8. CDR1 is SGHDT and CDR2 is YYEEEE in the germline V gene. CDR3 nucleotide sequence: TGTGCCAGCAGCCTGGGGACAGGTCATGGCACAGATACGCAGTATTTT. It specifies CASSLGTGHGTDTQYF.

The rearrangement links TRBV7-9 to TRBJ2-3, with TRBD2 matching over 9 bases. Trimming cost V 6 bases and J 4 bases; bases outside gene matches: 2. The CDR3 is made up of 13 amino acids. Germline CDR1 and CDR2: SEHNR and FQNEAQ (reference sequence). The CDR3: CASRRGGADTQYF. Written as DNA, the CDR3 is TGTGCCAGCAGACGCGGGGGGGCAGATACGCAGTATTTT.